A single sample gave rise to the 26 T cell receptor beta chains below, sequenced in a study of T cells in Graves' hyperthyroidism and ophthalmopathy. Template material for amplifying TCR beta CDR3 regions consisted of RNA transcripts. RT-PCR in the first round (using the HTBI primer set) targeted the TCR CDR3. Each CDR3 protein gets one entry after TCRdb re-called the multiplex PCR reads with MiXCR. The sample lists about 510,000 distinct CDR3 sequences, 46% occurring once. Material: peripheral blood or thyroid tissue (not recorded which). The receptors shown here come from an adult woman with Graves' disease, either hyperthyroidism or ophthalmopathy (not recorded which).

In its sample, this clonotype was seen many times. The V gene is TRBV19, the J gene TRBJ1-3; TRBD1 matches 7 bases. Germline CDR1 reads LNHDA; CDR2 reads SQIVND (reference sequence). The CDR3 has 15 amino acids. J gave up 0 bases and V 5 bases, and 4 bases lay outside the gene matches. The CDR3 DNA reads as TGTGCCAGTAGTGCACAGGGGAACTCTGGAAACACCATATATTTT. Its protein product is CASSAQGNSGNTIYF.

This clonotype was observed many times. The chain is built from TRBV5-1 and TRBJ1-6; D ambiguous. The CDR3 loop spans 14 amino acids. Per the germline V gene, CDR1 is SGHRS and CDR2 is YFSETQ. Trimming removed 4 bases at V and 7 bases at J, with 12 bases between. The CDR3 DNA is TGCGCCAGCAGCCTTGAGTCTCAGAATTCACCCCTCCACTTT. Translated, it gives CASSLESQNSPLHF.

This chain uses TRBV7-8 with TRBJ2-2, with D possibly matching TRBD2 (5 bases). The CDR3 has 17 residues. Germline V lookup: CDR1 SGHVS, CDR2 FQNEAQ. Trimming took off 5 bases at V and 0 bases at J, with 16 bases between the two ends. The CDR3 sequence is CASSPREAEPNTGELFF. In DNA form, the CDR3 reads TGTGCCAGCAGCCCCCGGGAAGCGGAGCCGAACACCGGGGAGCTGTTTTTT.

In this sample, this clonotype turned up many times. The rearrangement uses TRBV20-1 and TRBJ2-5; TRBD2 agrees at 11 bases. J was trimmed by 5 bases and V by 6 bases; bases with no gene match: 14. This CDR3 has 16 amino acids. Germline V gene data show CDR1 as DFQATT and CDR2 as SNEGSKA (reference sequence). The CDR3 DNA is TGCAGTGCGAGTCCCGTGCTAGCGGGAGGACGGGAGACCCAGTACTTC. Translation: CSASPVLAGGRETQYF.

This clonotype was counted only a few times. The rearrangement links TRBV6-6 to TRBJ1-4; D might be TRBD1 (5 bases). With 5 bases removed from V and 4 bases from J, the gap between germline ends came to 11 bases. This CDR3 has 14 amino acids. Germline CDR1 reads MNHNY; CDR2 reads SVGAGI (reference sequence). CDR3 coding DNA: TGTGCCAGCAGTGAGGGACGGAATAATGAAAAACTGTTTTTT. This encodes CASSEGRNNEKLFF.

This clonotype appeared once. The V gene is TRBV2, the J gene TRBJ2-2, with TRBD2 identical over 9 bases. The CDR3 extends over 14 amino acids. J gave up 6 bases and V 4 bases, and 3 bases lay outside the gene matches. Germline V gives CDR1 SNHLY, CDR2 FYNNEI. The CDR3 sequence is CASSGAGGPGELFF. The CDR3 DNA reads TGTGCCAGCAGTGGGGCGGGAGGGCCCGGGGAGCTGTTTTTT. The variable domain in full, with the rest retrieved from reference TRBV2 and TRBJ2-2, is EPEVTQTPSHQVTQMGQEVILRCVPISNHLYFYWYRQILGQKVEFLVSFYNNEISEKSEIFDDQFSVERPDGSNFTLKIRSTKLEDSAMYFCASSGAGGPGELFFGEGSRLTVL.

The CDR3 DNA is TGTGCCAGCAGCCACCGGGCCAGGTCCTACGAGCAGTACTTC. Translation gives CASSHRARSYEQYF. This chain joins TRBV7-9 and TRBJ2-7; no clear D. The germline CDR1 and CDR2 sequences are SEHNR and FQNEAQ (reference sequence). V was cut by 5 bases and J by 1 base, with 12 bases left in between. The CDR3 covers 14 residues.

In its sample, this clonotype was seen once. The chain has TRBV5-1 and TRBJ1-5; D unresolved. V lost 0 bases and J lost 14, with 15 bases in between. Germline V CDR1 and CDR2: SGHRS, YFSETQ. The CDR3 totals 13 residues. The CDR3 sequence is CASSLDPTSDEHF. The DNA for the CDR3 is TGCGCCAGCAGCTTGGACCCTACTAGCGACGAGCATTTT.

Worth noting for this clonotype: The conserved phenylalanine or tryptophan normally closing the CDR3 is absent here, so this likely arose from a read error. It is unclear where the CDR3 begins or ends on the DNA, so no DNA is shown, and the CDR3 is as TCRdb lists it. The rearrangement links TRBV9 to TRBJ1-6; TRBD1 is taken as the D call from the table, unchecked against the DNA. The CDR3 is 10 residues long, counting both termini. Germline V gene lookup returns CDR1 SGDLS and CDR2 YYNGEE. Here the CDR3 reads CASSARDRSS.

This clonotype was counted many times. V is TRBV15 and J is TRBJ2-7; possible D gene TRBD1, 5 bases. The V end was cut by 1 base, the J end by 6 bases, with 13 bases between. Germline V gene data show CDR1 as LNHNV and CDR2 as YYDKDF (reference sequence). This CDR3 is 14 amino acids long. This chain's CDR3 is CATSRGAPGSEQYF. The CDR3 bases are TGTGCCACCAGCAGAGGGGCCCCAGGGTCCGAGCAGTACTTC.

DNA of the CDR3: TGCAGTGCTAGAGATGGCCCGGGACAGGGCCAGGCCGAGCAGTACTTC. Translated, it gives CSARDGPGQGQAEQYF. The chain joins TRBV20-1 to TRBJ2-7; 9 bases fit TRBD1. CDR3 length: 16 residues. With 0 bases clipped from V and 6 bases from J, the junction kept 12 bases outside the gene matches. Germline assignment: CDR1 DFQATT and CDR2 SNEGSKA (reference sequence).

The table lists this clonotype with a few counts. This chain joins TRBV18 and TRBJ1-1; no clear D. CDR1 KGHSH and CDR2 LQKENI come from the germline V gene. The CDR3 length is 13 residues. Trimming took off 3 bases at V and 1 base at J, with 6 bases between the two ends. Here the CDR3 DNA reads TGTGCCAGCTCACCTTCACAGAACACTGAAGCTTTCTTT. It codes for CASSPSQNTEAFF. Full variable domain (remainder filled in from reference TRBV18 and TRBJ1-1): NAGVMQNPRHLVRRRGQEARLRCSPMKGHSHVYWYRQLPEEGLKFMVYLQKENIIDESGMPKERFSAEFPKEGPSILRIQQVVRGDSAAYFCASSPSQNTEAFFGQGTRLTVV.

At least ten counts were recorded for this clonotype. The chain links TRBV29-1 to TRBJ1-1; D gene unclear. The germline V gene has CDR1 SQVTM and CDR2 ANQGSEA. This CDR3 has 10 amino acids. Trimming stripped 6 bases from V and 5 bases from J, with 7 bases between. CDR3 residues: CSVLRTEAFF. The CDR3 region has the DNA TGCAGCGTCCTCCGGACTGAAGCTTTCTTT. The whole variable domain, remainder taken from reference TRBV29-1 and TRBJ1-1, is SAVISQKPSRDICQRGTSLTIQCQVDSQVTMMFWYRQQPGQSLTLIATANQGSEATYESGFVIDKFPISRPNLTFSTLTVSNMSPEDSSIYLCSVLRTEAFFGQGTRLTVV.

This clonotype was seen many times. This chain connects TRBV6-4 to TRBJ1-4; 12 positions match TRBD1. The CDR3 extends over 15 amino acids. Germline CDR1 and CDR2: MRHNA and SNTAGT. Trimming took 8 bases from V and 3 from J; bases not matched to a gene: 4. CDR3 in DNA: TGTGCCAGCCTTGGGACAGGGGGCTCTAATGAAAAACTGTTTTTT. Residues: CASLGTGGSNEKLFF.

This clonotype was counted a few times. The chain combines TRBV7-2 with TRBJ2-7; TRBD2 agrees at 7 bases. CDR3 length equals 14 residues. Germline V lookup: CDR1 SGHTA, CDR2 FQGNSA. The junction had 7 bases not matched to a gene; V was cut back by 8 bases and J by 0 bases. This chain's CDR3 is CASGSGGSSYEQYF. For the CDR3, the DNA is TGTGCCAGCGGCTCGGGAGGCAGCTCCTACGAGCAGTACTTC.

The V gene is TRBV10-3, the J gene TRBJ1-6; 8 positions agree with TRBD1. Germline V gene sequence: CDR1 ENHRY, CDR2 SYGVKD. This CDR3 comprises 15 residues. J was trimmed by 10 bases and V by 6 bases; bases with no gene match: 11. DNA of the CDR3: TGTGCCATCAGCCGGACAGGGTGCATTGGATCACCCCTCCACTTT. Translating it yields CAISRTGCIGSPLHF.

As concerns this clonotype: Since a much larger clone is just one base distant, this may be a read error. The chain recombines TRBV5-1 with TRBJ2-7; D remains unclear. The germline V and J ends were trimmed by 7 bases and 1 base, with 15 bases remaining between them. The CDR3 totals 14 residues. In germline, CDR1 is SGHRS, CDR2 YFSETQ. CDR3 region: CASGPGSRSYEQYF. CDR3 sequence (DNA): TGCGCCAGCGGCCCTGGGTCTAGATCCTACGAGCAGTACTTC.

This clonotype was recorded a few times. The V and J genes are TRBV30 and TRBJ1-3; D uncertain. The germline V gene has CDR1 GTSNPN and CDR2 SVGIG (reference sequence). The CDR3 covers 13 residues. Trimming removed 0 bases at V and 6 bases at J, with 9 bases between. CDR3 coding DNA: TGTGCCTGGAGTGTTAGGGAGGCAAACACCATATATTTT. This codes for CAWSVREANTIYF.

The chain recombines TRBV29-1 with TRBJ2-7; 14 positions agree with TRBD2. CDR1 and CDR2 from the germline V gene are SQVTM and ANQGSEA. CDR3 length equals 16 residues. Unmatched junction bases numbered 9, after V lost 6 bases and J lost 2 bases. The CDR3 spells CSVSGLAGAAPYEQYF. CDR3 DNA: TGCAGCGTCTCGGGACTAGCGGGAGCGGCCCCCTACGAGCAGTACTTC.

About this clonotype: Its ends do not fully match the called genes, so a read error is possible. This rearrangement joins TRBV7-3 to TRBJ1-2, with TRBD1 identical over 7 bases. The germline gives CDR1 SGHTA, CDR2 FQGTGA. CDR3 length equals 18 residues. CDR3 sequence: CASSQDLTGASANYGYTF. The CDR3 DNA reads TGCGCCAGCAGCCAAGATCTAACAGGGGCCTCCGCTAACTATGGCTACACCTTC. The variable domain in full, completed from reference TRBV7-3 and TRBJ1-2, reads GAGVSQTPSNKVTEKGKYVELRCDPISGHTALYWYRQSLGQGPEFLIYFQGTGAADDSGLPNDRFFAVRPEGSVSTLKIQRTERGDSAVYLCASSQDLTGASANYGYTFGSGTRLTVV.

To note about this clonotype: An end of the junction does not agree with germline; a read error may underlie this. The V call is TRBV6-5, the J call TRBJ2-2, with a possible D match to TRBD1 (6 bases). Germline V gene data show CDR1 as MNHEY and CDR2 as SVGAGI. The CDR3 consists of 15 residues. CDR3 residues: CASRPGAQNTGEPFF. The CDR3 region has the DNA TGTGCCAGCAGGCCAGGGGCCCAGAACACCGGGGAGCCGTTTTTT.

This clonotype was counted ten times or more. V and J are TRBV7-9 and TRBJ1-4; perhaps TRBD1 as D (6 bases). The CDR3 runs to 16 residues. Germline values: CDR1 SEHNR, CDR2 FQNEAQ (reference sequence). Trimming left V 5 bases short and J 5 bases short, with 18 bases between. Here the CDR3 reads CASSPVRGRGNEKLFF. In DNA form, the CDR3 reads TGTGCCAGCAGCCCCGTCCGGGGCAGGGGCAATGAAAAACTGTTTTTT.

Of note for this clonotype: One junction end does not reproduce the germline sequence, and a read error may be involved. The CDR3, as DNA: TGTGCCAGCAGTCCAGAGGGGACAACCTCCTACGAGCAGTACTTC. Residues: CASSPEGTTSYEQYF. The rearrangement links TRBV10-2 to TRBJ2-7, with a weak D call TRBD1 (6 bases). The CDR3 totals 15 residues. In germline, CDR1 is WSHSY, CDR2 SAAADI.

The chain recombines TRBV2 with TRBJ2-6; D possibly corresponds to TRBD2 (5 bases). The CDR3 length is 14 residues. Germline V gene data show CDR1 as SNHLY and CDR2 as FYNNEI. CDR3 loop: CAAPGVAGANVLTF. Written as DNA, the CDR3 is TGTGCGGCGCCCGGGGTGGCTGGGGCCAACGTCCTGACTTTC.

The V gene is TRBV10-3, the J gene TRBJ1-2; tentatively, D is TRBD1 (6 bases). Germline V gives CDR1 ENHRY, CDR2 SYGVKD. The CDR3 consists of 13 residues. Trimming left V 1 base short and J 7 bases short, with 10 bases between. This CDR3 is CAISEWGHAGYTF. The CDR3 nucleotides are TGTGCCATCAGTGAGTGGGGGCATGCTGGCTACACCTTC.

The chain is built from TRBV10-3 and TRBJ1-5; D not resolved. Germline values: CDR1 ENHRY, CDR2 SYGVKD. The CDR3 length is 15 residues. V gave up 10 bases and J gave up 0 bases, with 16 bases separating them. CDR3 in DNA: TGTGCCAGCAGCTCCCGACATTATAGCAATCAGCCCCAGCATTTT. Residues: CASSSRHYSNQPQHF.